The T cell receptor beta chain described here comes from a study of Graves' ophthalmopathy and Graves' hyperthyroidism. RNA transcripts served as template for amplifying TCR beta CDR3 sequences. The workflow started with a first-round RT-PCR run with HTBI primers and then moved on to a second-round multiplex PCR. TCRdb re-analysed the multiplex PCR reads in MiXCR, keeping a single row per CDR3 protein. The sample lists hundreds of thousands of distinct CDR3 sequences, 22% occurring once. General observations from the study: Blood samples also showed most expanded thyroid clonotypes exceeding 0.001 frequency.

In the case of this clonotype: Its cognate antigen is unknown.

The receptor's source is a woman aged 18-29 years with stable Graves' hyperthyroidism. Some clones in this sample may be carry-over from other donors' samples. Sequencing used peripheral blood.

CDR3 region: CASSYGYGRDYEQYF. The CDR3 DNA follows: TGTGCCAGCAGTTACGGGTACGGGAGGGACTACGAGCAGTACTTC. The chain is built from TRBV6-5 and TRBJ2-7, with 8 bases aligning to TRBD2. With 2 bases clipped from V and 3 bases from J, the junction kept 6 bases outside the gene matches. CDR1 is MNHEY, CDR2 SVGAGI, per germline. This CDR3 spans 15 amino acids.